What follows are 14 T cell receptor beta chains derived from one specimen sequenced in a study of T cell repertoires in ileal Crohn's disease. Sequencing was performed with immunoSEQ multiplex PCR; in TCRdb, only in-frame clones are kept and a portion is missing. The profile shows over 6,000 clones, 70% of them singletons. The material sequenced was ileal tissue. These receptors originate from an adult with Crohn's disease.

This clone occurred a few times. The gene calls are TRBV7-9 and TRBJ2-7; 9 bases agree with TRBD1. The CDR3 length is 15 residues. Germline V gene sequence: CDR1 SEHNR, CDR2 FQNEAQ (reference sequence). Trimming cost V 4 bases and J 4 bases; bases outside gene matches: 8. The CDR3 is CASSSRSGQGYEQYF. The CDR3, as DNA: TGTGCCAGCAGCTCGAGATCGGGACAGGGATACGAGCAGTACTTC.

The chain has TRBV19 and TRBJ1-1; D possibly corresponds to TRBD1 (5 bases). Germline V gene lookup returns CDR1 LNHDA and CDR2 SQIVND (reference sequence). Trimming pared 7 bases from V and 3 bases from J, leaving 12 bases between. The CDR3 covers 13 residues. The CDR3 bases are TGTGCCAGTACAGGGAATCAGGACACTGAAGCTTTCTTT. Protein: CASTGNQDTEAFF. The whole variable domain, filled in from reference TRBV19 and TRBJ1-1, reads DGGITQSPKYLFRKEGQNVTLSCEQNLNHDAMYWYRQDPGQGLRLIYYSQIVNDFQKGDIAEGYSVSREKKESFPLTVTSAQKNPTAFYLCASTGNQDTEAFFGQGTRLTVV.

This sequence joins TRBV9 and TRBJ2-2; tentatively, D is TRBD1 (6 bases). Germline assignment: CDR1 SGDLS and CDR2 YYNGEE. The V end was cut by 4 bases, the J end by 3 bases, with 13 bases between. CDR3 size: 15 residues. CDR3 sequence: CASSSQGSYTGELFF. CDR3 sequence (DNA): TGTGCCAGCAGCTCACAGGGATCCTACACCGGGGAGCTGTTTTTT.

This clone is medium-sized. The V and J genes are TRBV11-3 and TRBJ2-1; D might be TRBD2 (6 bases). Germline V gene data show CDR1 as SGHNT and CDR2 as YENEEA. Trimming stripped 3 bases from V and 9 bases from J, with 12 bases between. The CDR3 extends over 13 amino acids. The CDR3 bases are TGTGCCAGCAGCTTGCCCCTTAGCGGTGAGCAGTTCTTC. Its translation is CASSLPLSGEQFF.

Judged by abundance, this clone is medium-sized (0.01 to 0.1%). The V call is TRBV2, the J call TRBJ2-1; 10 nucleotides agree with TRBD1. V was pared by 7 bases and J by 11 bases, with 11 bases of the junction left unmatched. CDR3 length: 14 amino acids. The germline V gene has CDR1 SNHLY and CDR2 FYNNEI. CDR3: CASNVNPGQGQQFF. CDR3 sequence (DNA): TGTGCCAGCAATGTAAATCCGGGACAGGGGCAGCAGTTCTTC.

This chain links TRBV7-9 with TRBJ2-4; D unresolved. CDR1 is SEHNR, CDR2 FQNEAQ, per germline (reference sequence). This CDR3 comprises 16 residues. Trimming took 1 base from V and 0 from J, leaving 10 bases between them. The CDR3: CASSLGGQIAKNIQYF. DNA of the CDR3: TGTGCCAGCAGCTTAGGCGGCCAGATAGCCAAAAACATTCAGTACTTC.

This chain connects TRBV15 to TRBJ2-7, with D perhaps TRBD1 (6 bases). Germline V CDR1 and CDR2: LNHNV, YYDKDF (reference sequence). V was trimmed by 2 bases and J by 4 bases, leaving 18 bases between them. The CDR3 runs to 16 residues. Here the CDR3 reads CATSRPRGTGRYEQYF. CDR3 coding DNA: TGTGCCACCAGCAGACCGAGGGGGACGGGACGATACGAGCAGTACTTC.

The J gene is TRBJ1-1, the V gene TRBV7-8; D gene uncertain. Trimming shortened V by 1 base and J by 6 bases, and 12 bases separated the two germline ends. Per germline, CDR1 SGHVS and CDR2 FQNEAQ. CDR3 length equals 14 residues. The CDR3 DNA reads as TGTGCCAGCAGCTTAGGGGGAGGTTATCCTGAAGCTTTCTTT. This gives the protein CASSLGGGYPEAFF.

The chain recombines TRBV21-1 with TRBJ1-6; the table's D call of TRBD1 was not tested on the DNA. TRBV21-1 is a documented pseudogene. There are 17 residues in the CDR3. CDR3 DNA sequence: TGTGCCAGCAGCAAAGGACAGGGGAGCTCCTATAATTCACCCCTCCACTTT. This encodes CASSKGQGSSYNSPLHF.

The CDR3 protein is CASSPRPTASTYGYTF. For the CDR3, the DNA is TGTGCCAGCAGTCCGAGGCCGACAGCGAGTACCTATGGCTACACCTTC. The chain combines TRBV28 with TRBJ1-2; possible D gene TRBD1, 5 bases. Germline CDR1 MDHEN, CDR2 SYDVKM. V lost 5 bases, J lost 4 bases, and 20 bases lay in between. There are 16 residues in the CDR3.

This clone was observed once. This chain uses TRBV7-9 with TRBJ2-7, with TRBD1 identical over 9 bases. This CDR3 comprises 15 residues. Germline V lookup: CDR1 SEHNR, CDR2 FQNEAQ (reference sequence). Trimming removed 5 bases from V and 2 bases from J; junction bases left unmatched: 7. In DNA, the CDR3 is TGTGCCAGCAGCATGGGACAGGGCTATACCTACGAGCAGTACTTC. This gives the protein CASSMGQGYTYEQYF.

This clone has a handful of counts. The chain uses TRBV5-1 and TRBJ2-1, with a possible D match to TRBD2 (6 bases). This CDR3 comprises 15 residues. Trimming took off 4 bases at V and 9 bases at J, with 20 bases between the two ends. CDR1 is SGHRS, CDR2 YFSETQ, per germline. In DNA form, the CDR3 reads TGCGCCAGCAGCAGACGGGACTCGTCGACTGGTGAGCAGTTCTTC. Protein product: CASSRRDSSTGEQFF. The complete variable domain, with remaining parts taken from reference TRBV5-1 and TRBJ2-1, reads KAGVTQTPRYLIKTRGQQVTLSCSPISGHRSVSWYQQTPGQGLQFLFEYFSETQRNKGNFPGRFSGRQFSNSRSEMNVSTLELGDSALYLCASSRRDSSTGEQFFGPGTRLTVL.

The chain carries TRBV10-3 and TRBJ1-2, with 7 bases that match TRBD1. This CDR3 contains 13 residues. Unmatched junction bases numbered 7, after V lost 6 bases and J lost 6 bases. Germline loops: CDR1 ENHRY, CDR2 SYGVKD. CDR3 amino acids: CAIRPQGDDGYTF. The CDR3 DNA is TGTGCCATCAGACCTCAGGGGGATGATGGCTACACCTTC.

The chain has TRBV5-1 and TRBJ2-7, with 8 positions matching TRBD1. The CDR3 contains 15 residues. V dropped 7 bases and J dropped 4; count of bases not matched to a gene: 13. The germline gives CDR1 SGHRS, CDR2 YFSETQ. The CDR3 here is CASGPGGAEVYEQYF. The CDR3 nucleotides read TGCGCCAGCGGTCCAGGGGGCGCGGAAGTTTACGAGCAGTACTTC.